The 13 T cell receptor beta chains below were found in one sample sequenced in a study of T cell clusters in autoimmune cytopenias. TRB was amplified from approximately 250 ng of peripheral blood genomic DNA per sample. TRB was amplified by touch-down multiplex PCR, primer pools A and B combined. Following a re-call of the multiplex PCR reads, TCRdb has one entry per CDR3 protein and lacks DNA. Listed are around 2,000 distinct CDR3 sequences; roughly 8.3% falls within the top ten. This sample was shared with a second study, whose subject was T cell repertoires in aging, cancer and after chemotherapy.

The sample consisted of peripheral blood. The receptors stem from a human donor in good health.

This clonotype is deemed large by its frequency. This chain connects TRBV27 to TRBJ2-1; TCRdb reports TRBD2, a call that lacks DNA to check it against. The CDR3 has 16 residues. CDR1 and CDR2 from the germline V gene are MNHEY and SMNVEV (reference sequence). This CDR3 reads CASSPFGVAGDNEQFF.

This clonotype registers large by frequency. V is TRBV6-5 and J is TRBJ2-1; the TRBD1 assignment by TCRdb is unverifiable without DNA. Germline values: CDR1 MNHEY, CDR2 SVGAGI. The CDR3 is 16 amino acids. CDR3 sequence: CASSYQDRAPYNEQFF.

This clonotype is called medium-sized based on its frequency. The chain links TRBV7-2 to TRBJ2-5; TCRdb reports TRBD2, a call that lacks DNA to check it against. The CDR3 sequence is 15 residues long. Germline V gene lookup returns CDR1 SGHTA and CDR2 FQGNSA. The chain's CDR3 is CASSPSRGGQETQYF.

Measured by frequency, this clonotype is medium-sized. The chain is built from TRBV6-1 and TRBJ2-7; TCRdb names TRBD1, which stays unverified in the absence of DNA. CDR1 is MNHNS, CDR2 SASEGT, per germline. This CDR3 has 14 amino acids. CDR3 sequence reads: CASSGRAYTYEQYF.

Judged by frequency, this clonotype is medium-sized (0.01 to 0.1%). CDR3: CASSPTTTDEKAFF. The chain uses TRBV18 and TRBJ1-1. The CDR3 covers 14 residues. Germline CDR1 is KGHSH and CDR2 is LQKENI.

This clonotype is identified as medium-sized from frequency. V usage is TRBV19 and J usage is TRBJ1-3; TCRdb calls TRBD1, which cannot be checked without DNA. CDR3 length: 16 residues. Germline V gives CDR1 LNHDA, CDR2 SQIVND (reference sequence). CDR3 protein: CASSTGTGKAGNTIYF.

According to its frequency, this clonotype is medium-sized. The chain has TRBV12-3 or TRBV12-4 and TRBJ2-3; TCRdb designates TRBD2, a call that cannot be tested without DNA. This CDR3 region has 17 residues. This CDR3 is CASSAYPTRAGGDTQYF.

This clonotype is medium-sized by frequency. This chain links TRBV12-3 or TRBV12-4 with TRBJ1-5. There are 14 residues in the CDR3. This CDR3 reads CASVSGGWNQPQHF.

V gene TRBV5-1 combines with J gene TRBJ2-1; there is no DNA to check the TCRdb D call of TRBD2. This CDR3 contains 17 residues. The germline gives CDR1 SGHRS, CDR2 YFSETQ. The CDR3 is CASSPEYGTTLYNEQFF.

This clonotype is classed as medium-sized (0.01 to 0.1%) by frequency. CDR3 region: CASSSFQLSRGSYNEQFF. The chain uses TRBV5-1 and TRBJ2-1; the TCRdb call, TRBD1, lacks DNA for checking. Germline lookup yields CDR1 SGHRS and CDR2 YFSETQ. CDR3 length: 18 residues. The variable domain in full, with the rest retrieved from reference TRBV5-1 and TRBJ2-1, is KAGVTQTPRYLIKTRGQQVTLSCSPISGHRSVSWYQQTPGQGLQFLFEYFSETQRNKGNFPGRFSGRQFSNSRSEMNVSTLELGDSALYLCASSSFQLSRGSYNEQFFGPGTRLTVL.

The J gene is TRBJ1-4, the V gene TRBV7-9; TCRdb reports TRBD1, a call that lacks DNA to check it against. Germline loops: CDR1 SEHNR, CDR2 FQNEAQ (reference sequence). This CDR3 has 14 amino acids. The CDR3 sequence is CASSFGTGVEKLFF. Looking up the rest from reference TRBV7-9 and TRBJ1-4 gives the full variable domain: DTGVSQNPRHKITKRGQNVTFRCDPISEHNRLYWYRQTLGQGPEFLTYFQNEAQLEKSRLLSDRFSAERPKGSFSTLEIQRTEQGDSAMYLCASSFGTGVEKLFFGSGTQLSVL.

V is TRBV6-5 and J is TRBJ1-2; TCRdb gives TRBD1 as the D gene, but with no DNA this cannot be confirmed. The CDR3 is 18 amino acids. CDR1 is MNHEY and CDR2 is SVGAGI in the germline V gene. The CDR3 is CASSYLRTGGLLPYGYTF.

Considering frequency, this clonotype is large (0.1 to 1%). The CDR3 sequence is CAVPATPNSGANVLTF. The chain carries TRBV19 and TRBJ2-6; the D call from TCRdb, TRBD1, cannot be confirmed without DNA. CDR3 length: 16 residues. Germline values: CDR1 LNHDA, CDR2 SQIVND (reference sequence).